Here is one T cell receptor beta chain with its context. This clonotype has just a few counts. Its binding antigen is unknown. No base quality information exists; no much larger clone differs at one position. This sample was taken from a study of CD8 T cells in ankylosing spondylitis (dated 2017 in TCRdb). Regarding the complete study: To find TCR variants linked to disease, the study profiled T cell receptor beta repertoires in ankylosing spondylitis patients and healthy donors. Samples of peripheral blood were taken, and for ankylosing spondylitis patients, synovial fluid was collected as well. In total, the full study cohort was made up of over a hundred healthy donors and approximately 27 ankylosing spondylitis patients.

Study-wide findings and limitations: A TCR beta motif made up of eight or nine highly homologous amino acid variants appeared to be characteristic of blood from ankylosing spondylitis patients. In peripheral blood, the disease-linked clones were found at relatively low frequencies and had a CD8+ phenotype. The disease-linked clones were reported to be significantly enriched in matched synovial fluid samples from ankylosing spondylitis patients. Some TCR beta motif variants had previously been reported in synovial fluid and blood of reactive arthritis patients, which suggested common disease-initiation mechanisms.

The germline V gene provides CDR1 KGHSH and CDR2 LQKENI. Its CDR3 holds 13 amino acids, cysteine through phenylalanine. Left in the record is the CDR3 DNA by itself, 39 bases read in frame from the first base. At the junction V is shortened by 2 bases and J by 8 bases, with 7 bases in between. For sequencing, an Illumina HiSeq 2500 was employed. Quantitative 5'-RACE with molecular barcodes was the method used to prepare the TCR beta libraries. Turning to the authors' computational methods: To identify disease-linked TCR variants, a new computational method was used, one built on a probabilistic model of VDJ rearrangement. Using fastp at Q25 and MiXCR, TCRdb reprocessed the public reads and kept productive beta chains. Rows matching on CDR3 protein sequence are summarized as one entry with the most common DNA and genes. These V and J calls derive from TCRdb rather than the authors' analysis. The sample contains hundreds of thousands of distinct CDR3 sequences, 10% to 15% of them found a single time. Jointly, the top ten make up about 0.5% of the sample.

The sequenced sample consisted of blood, either unsorted or a sorted T cell fraction (not recorded which). This TCR derives from a male donor with ankylosing spondylitis. The sequence is built from TRBV18 and TRBJ1-6, with no D gene named confidently. The CDR3 is CASSPSGYSPLHF. In nucleotides, the sequence is TGTGCCAGCTCACCATCAGGATATTCACCCCTCCACTTT.